These 28 T cell receptor beta chains share one sample of origin, sequenced in a study of OX40 agonist ivuxolimab in advanced cancers. Method: immunoSEQ multiplex PCR; TCRdb's copy keeps in-frame clones and lacks some. The sample comprises 22,000 or so clones, 85% to 90% of which are singletons, and around 29% rests with the top ten. The specimen was CD4+ or CD8+ T cells sorted from blood, collected in a trial of the OX40 agonist ivuxolimab. The receptors were sampled from an adult with an advanced solid tumor such as melanoma, head and neck, liver or kidney cancer.

This rearrangement joins TRBV27 to TRBJ2-7; a weak D match, TRBD1 (5 bases). The V end was cut by 2 bases, the J end by 2 bases, with 13 bases between. Germline V CDR1 and CDR2: MNHEY, SMNVEV (reference sequence). The CDR3 loop spans 15 amino acids. CDR3 sequence: CASSLGASGTYEQYF. The CDR3, as DNA: TGTGCCAGCAGTTTAGGTGCGTCAGGGACCTACGAGCAGTACTTC.

This clone has just one count. V is TRBV4-3 and J is TRBJ2-7; D gene uncertain. Germline assignment: CDR1 LGHNA and CDR2 YSLEER. The CDR3 runs 13 residues. V dropped 0 bases and J dropped 3 bases, with 6 bases sitting between them. This chain's CDR3 is CASSQEGDYEQYF. The DNA for the CDR3 is TGCGCCAGCAGCCAAGAGGGCGACTACGAGCAGTACTTC.

J is TRBJ1-5 and V is TRBV19, with a weak D call TRBD1 (5 bases). There are 14 residues in the CDR3. The V end was cut by 5 bases, the J end by 4 bases, with 12 bases between. Looked up from germline, CDR1 is LNHDA and CDR2 is SQIVND (reference sequence). CDR3 loop: CASSPGWGNQPQHF. CDR3 nucleotide sequence: TGTGCCAGTAGTCCGGGTTGGGGGAATCAGCCCCAGCATTTT.

V usage is TRBV13 and J usage is TRBJ1-2, with D perhaps TRBD1 (5 bases). This CDR3 spans 12 amino acids. Trimming stripped 5 bases from V and 8 bases from J, with 12 bases between. Germline loops: CDR1 PRHDT, CDR2 FYEKMQ (reference sequence). In DNA form, the CDR3 reads TGTGCCAGCAGCCGGCGGGACGCAGGCTACACCTTC. It translates to CASSRRDAGYTF.

The gene calls are TRBV4-3 and TRBJ1-3; D gene unclear. Germline V gene data show CDR1 as LGHNA and CDR2 as YSLEER. This CDR3 has 16 residues. V gave up 0 bases and J gave up 0 bases, with 9 bases separating them. The CDR3 protein is CASSQDTGDSGNTIYF. The CDR3 DNA sequence: TGCGCCAGCAGCCAAGATACCGGGGACTCTGGAAACACCATATATTTT.

CDR3 DNA: TGTGCCAGCAGTTCCTTTCGCGGAGGAAGTTCCTACGAGCAGTACTTC. Translation: CASSSFRGGSSYEQYF. The chain has TRBV28 and TRBJ2-7; possibly TRBD2 for D (5 bases). The germline gives CDR1 MDHEN, CDR2 SYDVKM. CDR3 length: 16 residues. Between the trimmed V and J ends, which lost 4 bases and 1 base, there was a span of 17 bases.

The chain couples TRBV5-6 to TRBJ1-5; D is ambiguous. This CDR3 region has 16 residues. Germline V gives CDR1 SGHDT, CDR2 YYEEEE. V lost 4 bases and J lost 0, with 14 bases in between. DNA for the CDR3: TGTGCCAGCAGCACAACCCTCCGAGGTAGCAATCAGCCCCAGCATTTT. This encodes CASSTTLRGSNQPQHF.

This chain joins TRBV29-1 and TRBJ2-1; 9 positions match TRBD1. The CDR3 sequence is 15 residues long. Germline V gene sequence: CDR1 SQVTM, CDR2 ANQGSEA. The junction had 9 bases not matched to a gene; V was cut back by 4 bases and J by 5 bases. The CDR3 loop is CSVARRDRVDNEQFF. CDR3 coding DNA: TGCAGCGTTGCCCGCCGGGACAGGGTAGACAATGAGCAGTTCTTC.

For the CDR3, the DNA is TGTGCCAGCAGTTTACGCGGATCCACTGAAGCTTTCTTT. It yields the protein CASSLRGSTEAFF. The genes are TRBV27 and TRBJ1-1; no reliable D call. Germline CDR1 MNHEY, CDR2 SMNVEV (reference sequence). V shed 2 bases and J shed 4 bases, with 8 bases lying between them. This CDR3 spans 13 amino acids.

The chain joins TRBV5-4 to TRBJ2-2; D might be TRBD2 (5 bases). Germline CDR1 and CDR2: SGHNT and YYREEE (reference sequence). There are 16 residues in the CDR3. V lost 5 bases and J lost 6, with 20 bases in between. In DNA, the CDR3 is TGTGCCAGCAGAACATACAACGGGGTTGGCCCCGGGGAGCTGTTTTTT. It encodes CASRTYNGVGPGELFF.

The gene calls are TRBV19 and TRBJ2-1; D call uncertain. Trimming stripped 2 bases from V and 4 bases from J, with 6 bases between. CDR1 LNHDA and CDR2 SQIVND come from the germline V gene (reference sequence). CDR3 length: 13 residues. CDR3 sequence reads: CASSIWGYNEQFF. As DNA, the CDR3 is TGTGCCAGTAGTATATGGGGTTACAATGAGCAGTTCTTC.

J is TRBJ2-1 and V is TRBV10-3; D possibly matches TRBD1 or TRBD2 (5 bases each). The germline gives CDR1 ENHRY, CDR2 SYGVKD. There are 16 residues in the CDR3. Trimming took 6 bases from V and 0 from J, leaving 15 bases between them. The CDR3 nucleotides read TGTGCCATCAGCCTGGGACGTCAAAGCTCCTACAATGAGCAGTTCTTC. Amino acid sequence: CAISLGRQSSYNEQFF.

V is TRBV14 and J is TRBJ2-1, with D possibly being TRBD1 (6 bases). The V end lost 6 bases, the J end lost 4 bases, and 10 bases lay between the germline ends. The germline CDR1 and CDR2 sequences are SGHDN and FVKESK. This CDR3 has 13 residues. CDR3 sequence (DNA): TGTGCCAGCAGACCAGGACAGTACAATGAGCAGTTCTTC. As protein: CASRPGQYNEQFF.

V is TRBV13 and J is TRBJ2-7, with D unresolved. V lost 5 bases and J 2 bases, leaving 10 bases between the germline ends. Per germline, CDR1 PRHDT and CDR2 FYEKMQ (reference sequence). The CDR3 totals 13 residues. CDR3 protein: CASSPPGPYEQYF. Written as DNA, the CDR3 is TGTGCCAGCAGCCCACCGGGCCCCTACGAGCAGTACTTC.

The V and J genes are TRBV13 and TRBJ1-4, with D possibly TRBD1 on 6 matching bases. The CDR3 consists of 14 residues. Trimming shortened V by 4 bases and J by 6 bases, and 12 bases separated the two germline ends. The germline CDR1 and CDR2 sequences are PRHDT and FYEKMQ (reference sequence). CDR3 sequence: CASSWGRGDEKLFF. The CDR3 DNA reads as TGTGCCAGCAGCTGGGGGCGAGGGGATGAAAAACTGTTTTTT.

The V and J genes are TRBV4-1 and TRBJ1-6; D gene uncertain. Trimming took 0 bases from V and 0 from J, leaving 9 bases between them. The CDR3 runs 17 residues. Germline V lookup: CDR1 MGHRA, CDR2 YSYEKL. In DNA, the CDR3 is TGCGCCAGCAGCCAAGACTCCGGGAGCTCCTATAATTCACCCCTCCACTTT. Its translation: CASSQDSGSSYNSPLHF.

The chain carries TRBV27 and TRBJ1-2, with 7 bases matching TRBD1. V was clipped by 7 bases and J by 10 bases; unmatched bases: 6. CDR3 length: 11 residues. Germline-derived CDR1 and CDR2 are MNHEY and SMNVEV (reference sequence). CDR3 protein: CASKGGAIYTF. The CDR3 DNA follows: TGTGCCAGCAAAGGGGGCGCGATCTACACCTTC.

The chain couples TRBV14 to TRBJ1-2, with D possibly TRBD1 on 5 matching bases. Germline CDR1 SGHDN, CDR2 FVKESK. This CDR3 region has 14 residues. V was pared by 1 base and J by 8 bases, with 14 bases between. CDR3 sequence reads: CASSQGSGIEGYTF. The DNA for the CDR3 is TGTGCCAGCAGCCAAGGTTCAGGGATAGAGGGCTACACCTTC.

V gene TRBV18 combines with J gene TRBJ1-2; 7 bases agree with TRBD1. Germline V gene lookup returns CDR1 KGHSH and CDR2 LQKENI. The CDR3 totals 14 residues. The V gene end was trimmed by 6 bases and the J gene end by 1 base; junction bases not matched to a gene: 5. DNA for the CDR3: TGTGCCAGCTCCCCTGGGACAGATAACTATGGCTACACCTTC. It yields the protein CASSPGTDNYGYTF.

The chain combines TRBV11-3 with TRBJ2-1, with a weak D call TRBD2 (6 bases). Germline-derived CDR1 and CDR2 are SGHNT and YENEEA. V shed 1 base and J shed 8 bases, with 15 bases lying between them. The CDR3 covers 15 residues. CDR3 residues: CASSLGPMGGDEQFF. In DNA, the CDR3 is TGTGCCAGCAGCTTAGGCCCGATGGGGGGTGATGAGCAGTTCTTC.

The chain joins TRBV14 to TRBJ2-3; a possible D gene is TRBD2 (6 bases). The germline V and J ends were trimmed by 1 base and 5 bases, with 13 bases remaining between them. The CDR3 is 15 residues long. Germline CDR1 and CDR2: SGHDN and FVKESK. The chain's CDR3 is CASSQGIRELDTQYF. The CDR3 DNA is TGTGCCAGCAGCCAAGGGATCCGGGAGTTAGATACGCAGTATTTT.

V usage is TRBV20-1 and J usage is TRBJ1-3; tentatively, D is TRBD1 (6 bases). Germline V gene lookup returns CDR1 DFQATT and CDR2 SNEGSKA (reference sequence). The CDR3 has 11 residues. Trimming stripped 1 base from V and 9 bases from J, with 7 bases between. CDR3 bases: TGCAGTGCTAGAGTAGGGGGCACCATATATTTT. Translating gives CSARVGGTIYF.

The gene calls are TRBV5-4 and TRBJ2-1; 9 bases agree with TRBD2. With V trimmed by 0 bases and J by 6 bases, 7 bases remained unmatched. This CDR3 comprises 16 residues. Germline V CDR1 and CDR2: SGHNT, YYREEE (reference sequence). CDR3 in amino acids: CASSLDGGRGGNEQFF. The CDR3 nucleotides are TGTGCCAGCAGCTTGGACGGCGGGAGGGGGGGCAATGAGCAGTTCTTC.

The CDR3 is CASSPPLAGEQYF. The CDR3, as DNA: TGTGCCAGCAGCCCTCCCCTAGCAGGCGAGCAGTACTTC. The rearrangement joins TRBV9 to TRBJ2-7, with D perhaps TRBD2 (5 bases). The germline V gene has CDR1 SGDLS and CDR2 YYNGEE. Trimming cost V 4 bases and J 6 bases, with 14 bases left between them. The CDR3 runs 13 residues.

This sequence joins TRBV6-4 and TRBJ2-1, with D perhaps matching TRBD2 (5 bases). The CDR3 contains 15 residues. Germline CDR1 is MRHNA and CDR2 is SNTAGT. The V end was cut by 0 bases, the J end by 6 bases, with 12 bases between. Here the CDR3 reads CASSDSAASGNEQFF. CDR3 in DNA: TGTGCCAGCAGTGACTCGGCGGCCAGCGGCAATGAGCAGTTCTTC.

This clone was picked up a small number of times. The chain couples TRBV5-6 to TRBJ2-1; weak D call: TRBD2 (7 bases). With 2 bases removed from V and 6 bases from J, the gap between germline ends came to 15 bases. CDR1 and CDR2 (germline): SGHDT, YYEEEE. CDR3 length: 15 amino acids. CDR3 nucleotide sequence: TGTGCCAGCAGCTTAGGGGGGAGGGCCCGCAATGAGCAGTTCTTC. It is translated as CASSLGGRARNEQFF.

The V call is TRBV7-8, the J call TRBJ2-7; D remains ambiguous. The V gene lost 5 bases and the J gene lost 3 bases, with 8 bases spanning the gap. The CDR3 runs 12 residues. CDR1 SGHVS and CDR2 FQNEAQ come from the germline V gene. The CDR3 nucleotides are TGTGCCAGCAGCGTTACAGACTACGAGCAGTACTTC. Residues: CASSVTDYEQYF.

V is TRBV28 and J is TRBJ2-7; 7 positions match TRBD1. The V segment lost 4 bases and the J segment 2 bases; nucleotides outside the gene matches: 8. The CDR3 loop spans 15 amino acids. CDR1 and CDR2 from the germline V gene are MDHEN and SYDVKM. The DNA for the CDR3 is TGTGCCAGCAGTTCTCCGGGGACAGCAACCTACGAGCAGTACTTC. It codes for CASSSPGTATYEQYF.